Listed below are T cell receptor beta chains from one sample, sequenced in a study of PD-L1 blockade in urothelial cancer. Produced via immunoSEQ multiplex PCR; TCRdb's table is partial and in-frame only. This table holds roughly 120,000 clones, around 88% found once. Sequencing used PBMCs, obtained around atezolizumab (anti-PD-L1) treatment. The origin of the receptors is a man in his sixties with urothelial cancer. The CDR3 runs from the conserved cysteine through the conserved F or W. D genes are given only for firm matches. Expanded clones get a size class; other rows say once, few or many, or leave the size out.

J gene: TRBJ1-3; D gene: NA; clone size: NA; V gene: TRBV5-4; CDR3 protein: CASSLDYSGNTIYF; CDR3 DNA: TGTGCCAGCAGCTTGGATTACTCTGGAAACACCATATATTTT
J gene: TRBJ1-4; D gene: TRBD1; clone size: NA; V gene: TRBV10-3; CDR3 protein: CAISPTGTNEKLFF; CDR3 DNA: TGTGCCATCAGCCCGACAGGGACTAATGAAAAACTGTTTTTT
J gene: TRBJ2-2; D gene: TRBD2; clone size: few; V gene: TRBV9; CDR3 protein: CASSVVASGLVAGELFF; CDR3 DNA: TGTGCCAGCAGCGTAGTTGCTAGCGGGTTGGTAGCCGGGGAGCTGTTTTTT
J gene: TRBJ2-2; D gene: TRBD1; clone size: NA; V gene: TRBV7-6; CDR3 protein: CASSLMGQGNTGELFF; CDR3 DNA: TGTGCCAGCAGCTTAATGGGACAGGGGAACACCGGGGAGCTGTTTTTT
J gene: TRBJ2-6; D gene: NA; clone size: NA; V gene: TRBV6-6; CDR3 protein: CASLQASSSGANVLTF; CDR3 DNA: TGTGCCAGCTTACAGGCGTCTAGCTCTGGGGCCAACGTCCTGACTTTC
J gene: TRBJ1-3; D gene: NA; clone size: NA; V gene: TRBV4-1; CDR3 protein: CASSQETTYTIYF; CDR3 DNA: TGCGCCAGCAGCCAAGAGACGACTTACACCATATATTTT
J gene: TRBJ2-5; D gene: TRBD2; clone size: NA; V gene: TRBV7-8; CDR3 protein: CASSFIGTSGETQYF; CDR3 DNA: TGTGCCAGCAGCTTCATTGGGACTAGCGGAGAGACCCAGTACTTC
J gene: TRBJ1-2; D gene: TRBD1; clone size: NA; V gene: TRBV5-1; CDR3 protein: CASSATGTGEGYTF; CDR3 DNA: TGCGCCAGCAGCGCTACCGGGACAGGGGAAGGCTACACCTTC
J gene: TRBJ2-2; D gene: NA; clone size: NA; V gene: TRBV27; CDR3 protein: CASSITGDSGELFF; CDR3 DNA: TGTGCCAGCAGTATAACAGGGGACTCCGGGGAGCTGTTTTTT
J gene: TRBJ2-5; D gene: NA; clone size: NA; V gene: TRBV19; CDR3 protein: CASSSGQETQYF; CDR3 DNA: TGTGCCAGTAGTTCGGGGCAAGAGACCCAGTACTTC
J gene: TRBJ1-1; D gene: TRBD1; clone size: NA; V gene: TRBV28; CDR3 protein: CASSPGQKNTEAFF; CDR3 DNA: TGTGCCAGCAGTCCGGGACAGAAGAACACTGAAGCTTTCTTT
J gene: TRBJ2-1; D gene: TRBD2; clone size: NA; V gene: TRBV7-9; CDR3 protein: CASSLVAGAGFHNEQFF; CDR3 DNA: TGTGCCAGCAGCTTAGTGGCGGGAGCGGGCTTCCACAATGAGCAGTTCTTC
J gene: TRBJ2-6; D gene: NA; clone size: NA; V gene: TRBV4-3; CDR3 protein: CASSQDTLSRTGANVLTF; CDR3 DNA: TGCGCCAGCAGCCAGGACACTCTTTCACGCACTGGGGCCAACGTCCTGACTTTC
J gene: TRBJ1-5; D gene: NA; clone size: NA; V gene: TRBV28; CDR3 protein: CASTVTGNQPQHF; CDR3 DNA: TGTGCCAGCACCGTGACAGGAAATCAGCCCCAGCATTTT
J gene: TRBJ2-3; D gene: TRBD2; clone size: NA; V gene: TRBV29-1; CDR3 protein: CSVRLATGGTQYF; CDR3 DNA: TGCAGCGTTCGTCTAGCCACGGGGGGTACGCAGTATTTT
J gene: TRBJ2-5; D gene: TRBD2; clone size: NA; V gene: TRBV7-9; CDR3 protein: CASSPSQLAGKETQYF; CDR3 DNA: TGTGCCAGCAGCCCTAGTCAACTAGCGGGAAAAGAGACCCAGTACTTC
J gene: TRBJ2-7; D gene: TRBD2; clone size: NA; V gene: TRBV19; CDR3 protein: CASTAGMRGSAYEQYF; CDR3 DNA: TGTGCCAGTACCGCGGGGATGCGCGGGAGTGCCTACGAGCAGTACTTC
J gene: TRBJ1-2; D gene: NA; clone size: NA; V gene: TRBV5-5; CDR3 protein: CASSLEVGQFYGYTF; CDR3 DNA: TGTGCCAGCAGCTTGGAGGTTGGGCAGTTCTATGGCTACACCTTC
J gene: TRBJ1-6; D gene: NA; clone size: few; V gene: TRBV5-5; CDR3 protein: CASSLEAGRISPLHF; CDR3 DNA: TGTGCCAGCAGCTTAGAGGCAGGGAGGATTTCACCCCTCCACTTT
J gene: TRBJ1-2; D gene: TRBD1; clone size: few; V gene: TRBV4-3; CDR3 protein: CASSQEVGQGLGYTF; CDR3 DNA: TGCGCCAGCAGCCAAGAGGTGGGACAGGGGCTCGGCTACACCTTC
J gene: TRBJ1-2; D gene: TRBD1; clone size: few; V gene: TRBV4-3; CDR3 protein: CASSQERDRRPVYGYTF; CDR3 DNA: TGCGCCAGCAGCCAAGAAAGGGACAGAAGACCTGTCTATGGCTACACCTTC
J gene: TRBJ1-1; D gene: TRBD1; clone size: NA; V gene: TRBV2; CDR3 protein: CASSSTGGITEAFF; CDR3 DNA: TGTGCCAGCAGTTCGACAGGGGGGATAACTGAAGCTTTCTTT
J gene: TRBJ2-7; D gene: NA; clone size: NA; V gene: TRBV27; CDR3 protein: CASSLVFSSYEQYF; CDR3 DNA: TGTGCCAGCAGTTTGGTCTTTAGCTCCTACGAGCAGTACTTC
J gene: TRBJ2-7; D gene: NA; clone size: once; V gene: TRBV18; CDR3 protein: CASSPGTGYEQYF; CDR3 DNA: TGTGCCAGCTCACCGGGAACGGGATACGAGCAGTACTTC
J gene: TRBJ2-1; D gene: TRBD2; clone size: few; V gene: TRBV10-3; CDR3 protein: CAISGTEAGGPGQFF; CDR3 DNA: TGTGCCATCAGTGGCACGGAAGCGGGAGGGCCGGGGCAGTTCTTC
J gene: TRBJ2-2; D gene: TRBD2; clone size: NA; V gene: TRBV7-7; CDR3 protein: CASSPSGGAGELFF; CDR3 DNA: TGTGCCAGCAGCCCGAGCGGGGGGGCCGGGGAGCTGTTTTTT
J gene: TRBJ2-3; D gene: NA; clone size: few; V gene: TRBV5-4; CDR3 protein: CASSETGDYTDTQYF; CDR3 DNA: TGTGCCAGCAGCGAGACAGGGGACTACACAGATACGCAGTATTTT
J gene: TRBJ1-2; D gene: NA; clone size: NA; V gene: TRBV5-6; CDR3 protein: CASSFLREGYGYTF; CDR3 DNA: TGTGCCAGCAGCTTCCTGAGGGAAGGCTATGGCTACACCTTC
J gene: TRBJ1-4; D gene: NA; clone size: NA; V gene: TRBV5-4; CDR3 protein: CASSFAGGRGNEKLFF; CDR3 DNA: TGTGCCAGCAGTTTTGCAGGCGGCAGGGGTAATGAAAAACTGTTTTTT
J gene: TRBJ2-2; D gene: NA; clone size: NA; V gene: TRBV5-6; CDR3 protein: CASSFLSGAGELFF; CDR3 DNA: TGTGCCAGCAGCTTCTTATCGGGGGCCGGGGAGCTGTTTTTT
J gene: TRBJ1-1; D gene: TRBD1; clone size: NA; V gene: TRBV6-5; CDR3 protein: CASSLPGGTEAFF; CDR3 DNA: TGTGCCAGCAGCCTCCCAGGGGGCACTGAAGCTTTCTTT
J gene: TRBJ2-3; D gene: TRBD2; clone size: NA; V gene: TRBV27; CDR3 protein: CASNLAGRTDTQYF; CDR3 DNA: TGTGCCAGCAATCTAGCGGGACGTACAGATACGCAGTATTTT